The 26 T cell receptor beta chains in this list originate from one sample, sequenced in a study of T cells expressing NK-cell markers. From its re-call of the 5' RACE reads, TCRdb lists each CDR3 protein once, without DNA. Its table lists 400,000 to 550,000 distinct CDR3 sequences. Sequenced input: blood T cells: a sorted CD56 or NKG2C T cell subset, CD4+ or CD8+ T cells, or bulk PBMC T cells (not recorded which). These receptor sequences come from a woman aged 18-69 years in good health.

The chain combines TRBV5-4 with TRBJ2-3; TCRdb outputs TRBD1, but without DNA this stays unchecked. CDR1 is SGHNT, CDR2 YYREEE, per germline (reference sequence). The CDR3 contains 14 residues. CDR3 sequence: CASTVRGATDTQYF.

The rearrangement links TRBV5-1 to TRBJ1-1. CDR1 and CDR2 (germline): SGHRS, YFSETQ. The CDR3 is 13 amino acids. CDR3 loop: CASSLGSATEAFF.

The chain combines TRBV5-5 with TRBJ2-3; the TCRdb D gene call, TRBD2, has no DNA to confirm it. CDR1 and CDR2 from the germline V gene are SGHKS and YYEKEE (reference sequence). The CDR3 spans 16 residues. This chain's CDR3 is CASTERAGRSTDTQYF. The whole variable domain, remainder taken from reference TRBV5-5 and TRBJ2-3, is DAGVTQSPTHLIKTRGQQVTLRCSPISGHKSVSWYQQVLGQGPQFIFQYYEKEERGRGNFPDRFSARQFPNYSSELNVNALLLGDSALYLCASTERAGRSTDTQYFGPGTRLTVL.

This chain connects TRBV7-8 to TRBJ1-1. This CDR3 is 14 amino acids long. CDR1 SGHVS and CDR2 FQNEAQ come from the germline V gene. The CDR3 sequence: CASSARGMTGEAFF. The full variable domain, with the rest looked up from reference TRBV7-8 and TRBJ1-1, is GAGVSQSPRYKVAKRGQDVALRCDPISGHVSLFWYQQALGQGPEFLTYFQNEAQLDKSGLPSDRFFAERPEGSVSTLKIQRTQQEDSAVYLCASSARGMTGEAFFGQGTRLTVV.

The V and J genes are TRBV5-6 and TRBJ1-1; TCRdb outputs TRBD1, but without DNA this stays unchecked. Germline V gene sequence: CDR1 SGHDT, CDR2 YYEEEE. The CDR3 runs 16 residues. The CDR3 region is CASSGTGTGRNTEAFF.

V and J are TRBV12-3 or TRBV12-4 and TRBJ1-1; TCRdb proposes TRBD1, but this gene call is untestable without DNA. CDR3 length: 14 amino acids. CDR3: CASSFGGQVTEAFF.

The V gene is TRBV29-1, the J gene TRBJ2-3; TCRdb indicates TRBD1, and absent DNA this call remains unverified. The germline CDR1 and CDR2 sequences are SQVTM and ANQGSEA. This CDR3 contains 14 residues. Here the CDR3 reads CSAHGQGNTDTQYF.

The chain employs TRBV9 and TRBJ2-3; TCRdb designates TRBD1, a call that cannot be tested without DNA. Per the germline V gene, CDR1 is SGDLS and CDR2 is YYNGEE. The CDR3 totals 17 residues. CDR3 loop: CASSTAPRGGGTDTQYF.

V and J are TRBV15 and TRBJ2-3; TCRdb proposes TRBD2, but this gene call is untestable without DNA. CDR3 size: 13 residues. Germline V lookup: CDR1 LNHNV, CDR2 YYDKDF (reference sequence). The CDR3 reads CATSLGGNGAQYF.

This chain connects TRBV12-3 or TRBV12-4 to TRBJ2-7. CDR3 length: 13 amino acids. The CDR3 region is CASSFRPSYEQYF.

The CDR3 region is CASSQGGGSYEQYF. The chain carries TRBV3-1 and TRBJ2-7. Germline CDR1 is LGHDT and CDR2 is YNNKEL (reference sequence). This CDR3 comprises 14 residues.

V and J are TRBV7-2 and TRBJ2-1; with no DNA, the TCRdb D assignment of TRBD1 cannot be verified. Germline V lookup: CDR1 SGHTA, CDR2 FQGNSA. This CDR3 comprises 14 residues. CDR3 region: CASTTGTSGNEQFF.

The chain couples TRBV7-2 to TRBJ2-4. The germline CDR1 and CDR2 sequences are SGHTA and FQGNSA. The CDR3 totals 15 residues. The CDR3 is CASSLSAIAKNIQYF. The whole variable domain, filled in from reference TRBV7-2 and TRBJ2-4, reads GAGVSQSPSNKVTEKGKDVELRCDPISGHTALYWYRQSLGQGLEFLIYFQGNSAPDKSGLPSDRFSAERTGGSVSTLTIQRTQQEDSAVYLCASSLSAIAKNIQYFGAGTRLSVL.

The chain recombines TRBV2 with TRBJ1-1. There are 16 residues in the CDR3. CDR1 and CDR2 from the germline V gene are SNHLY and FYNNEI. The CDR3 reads CASSERALALNTEAFF.

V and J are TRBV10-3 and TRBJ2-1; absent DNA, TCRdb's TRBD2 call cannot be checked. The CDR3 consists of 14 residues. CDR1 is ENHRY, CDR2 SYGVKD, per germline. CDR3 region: CAIGSSGGYNEQFF.

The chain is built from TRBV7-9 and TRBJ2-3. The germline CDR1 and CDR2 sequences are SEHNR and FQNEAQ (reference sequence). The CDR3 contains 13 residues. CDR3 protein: CASSIQHTDTQYF.

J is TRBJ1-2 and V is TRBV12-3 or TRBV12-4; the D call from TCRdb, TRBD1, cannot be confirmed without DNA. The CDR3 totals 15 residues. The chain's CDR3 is CASSHQTGVNYGYTF.

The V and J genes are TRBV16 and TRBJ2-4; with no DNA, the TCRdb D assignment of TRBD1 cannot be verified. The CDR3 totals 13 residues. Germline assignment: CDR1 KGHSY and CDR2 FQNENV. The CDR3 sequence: CASSLDRVNIQYF.

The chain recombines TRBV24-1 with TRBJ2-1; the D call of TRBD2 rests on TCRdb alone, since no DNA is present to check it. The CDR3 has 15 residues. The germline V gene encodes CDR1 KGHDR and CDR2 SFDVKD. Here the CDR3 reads CATSEPGRVENEQFF.

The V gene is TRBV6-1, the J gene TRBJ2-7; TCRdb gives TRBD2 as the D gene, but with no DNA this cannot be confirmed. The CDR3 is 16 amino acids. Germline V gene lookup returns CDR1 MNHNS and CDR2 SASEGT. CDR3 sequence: CASSPLGSGEPYEQYF.

The CDR3 is CASSEDNHDEQFF. The chain combines TRBV6-4 with TRBJ2-1; TCRdb reports TRBD1, a call that lacks DNA to check it against. Germline CDR1 and CDR2: MRHNA and SNTAGT. This CDR3 is 13 amino acids long.

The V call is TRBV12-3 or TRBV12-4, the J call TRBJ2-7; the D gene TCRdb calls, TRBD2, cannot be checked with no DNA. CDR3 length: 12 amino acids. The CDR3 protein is CASKAGGVEQYF.

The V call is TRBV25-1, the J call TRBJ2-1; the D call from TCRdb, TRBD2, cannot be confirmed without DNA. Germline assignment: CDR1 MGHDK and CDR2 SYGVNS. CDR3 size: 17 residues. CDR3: CASSARWGAGGPDEQFF.

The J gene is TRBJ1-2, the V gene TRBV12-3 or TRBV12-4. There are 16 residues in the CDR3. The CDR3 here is CASSFKSGTYNYGYTF.

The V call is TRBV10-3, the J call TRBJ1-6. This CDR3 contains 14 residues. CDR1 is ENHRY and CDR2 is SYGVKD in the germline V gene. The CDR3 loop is CAISATVEDSPLHF.

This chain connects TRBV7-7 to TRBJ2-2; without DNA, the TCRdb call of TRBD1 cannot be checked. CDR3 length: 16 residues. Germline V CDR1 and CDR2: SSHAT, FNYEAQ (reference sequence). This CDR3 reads CASSPRGDQNTGELFF. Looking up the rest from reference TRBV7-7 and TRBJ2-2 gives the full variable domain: GAGVSQSPRYKVTKRGQDVTLRCDPISSHATLYWYQQALGQGPEFLTYFNYEAQPDKSGLPSDRFSAERPEGSISTLTIQRTEQRDSAMYRCASSPRGDQNTGELFFGEGSRLTVL.